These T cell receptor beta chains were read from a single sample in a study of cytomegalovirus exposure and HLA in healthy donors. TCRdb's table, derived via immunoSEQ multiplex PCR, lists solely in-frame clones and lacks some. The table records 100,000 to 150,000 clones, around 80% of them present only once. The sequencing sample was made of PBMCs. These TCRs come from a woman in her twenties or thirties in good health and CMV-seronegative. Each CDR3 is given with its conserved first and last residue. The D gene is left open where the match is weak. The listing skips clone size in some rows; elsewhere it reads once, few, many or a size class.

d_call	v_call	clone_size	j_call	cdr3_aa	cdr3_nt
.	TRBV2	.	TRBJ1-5	CASGGEIGNQPQHF	TGTGCCAGTGGCGGGGAGATCGGCAATCAGCCCCAGCATTTT
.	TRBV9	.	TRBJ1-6	CASSVAIDSPLHF	TGTGCCAGCAGCGTAGCTATCGATTCACCCCTCCACTTT
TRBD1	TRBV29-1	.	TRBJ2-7	CSVEFSGGGIYEQYF	TGCAGCGTTGAATTTTCAGGGGGCGGAATCTACGAGCAGTACTTC
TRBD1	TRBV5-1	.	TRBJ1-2	CASSLQGGRNYGYTF	TGCGCCAGCAGCTTACAGGGGGGTCGTAACTATGGCTACACCTTC
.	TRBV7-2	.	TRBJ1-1	CASSLVGGAEAFF	TGTGCCAGCAGCTTAGTGGGGGGGGCTGAAGCTTTCTTT
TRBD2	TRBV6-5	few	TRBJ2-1	CASNHTTSGIFEQFF	TGTGCCAGCAATCACACGACTAGCGGGATTTTCGAGCAGTTCTTC
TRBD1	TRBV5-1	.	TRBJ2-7	CASSWGQGTGEQYF	TGCGCCAGCAGCTGGGGACAGGGGACGGGGGAGCAGTACTTC
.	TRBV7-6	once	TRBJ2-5	CASSRLAGPQETQYF	TGTGCCAGCAGCCGCCTGGCGGGCCCACAAGAGACCCAGTACTTC
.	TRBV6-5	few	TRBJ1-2	CASSYSRQGPHYGYTF	TGTGCCAGCAGTTACAGCAGGCAGGGGCCCCACTATGGCTACACCTTC
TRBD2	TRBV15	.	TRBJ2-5	CATSRVGGETQYF	TGTGCCACCAGCAGAGTGGGGGGGGAGACCCAGTACTTC
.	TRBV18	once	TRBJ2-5	CASSPMTGLRGGETQYF	TGTGCCAGCTCACCCATGACAGGACTTAGAGGTGGAGAGACCCAGTACTTC
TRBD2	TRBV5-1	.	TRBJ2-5	CASRTGLAGPETQYF	TGCGCCAGCAGGACGGGACTAGCGGGGCCAGAGACCCAGTACTTC
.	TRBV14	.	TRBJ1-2	CASSWGSGYGYTF	TGTGCCAGCAGCTGGGGCTCAGGCTATGGCTACACCTTC
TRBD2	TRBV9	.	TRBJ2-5	CASSVAPSLGGGQETQYF	TGTGCCAGCAGCGTAGCCCCATCCTTGGGGGGGGGCCAAGAGACCCAGTACTTC
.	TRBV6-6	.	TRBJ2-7	CASSYSSYAVYEQYF	TGTGCCAGCAGTTACTCTTCGTATGCAGTCTACGAGCAGTACTTC
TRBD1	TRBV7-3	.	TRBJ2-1	CASSYTGTGTYNEQFF	TGTGCCAGCAGTTACACCGGGACAGGGACCTACAATGAGCAGTTCTTC
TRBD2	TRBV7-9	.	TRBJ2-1	CATFETRGGADEQFF	TGTGCCACCTTCGAGACTCGCGGGGGGGCGGATGAGCAGTTCTTC
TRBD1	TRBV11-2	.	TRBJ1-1	CASSVDRGTEAFF	TGTGCCAGCAGCGTTGACAGGGGTACTGAAGCTTTCTTT
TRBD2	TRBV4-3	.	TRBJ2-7	CASSQDLTSGFYEQYF	TGCGCCAGCAGCCAAGACTTAACTAGCGGGTTCTACGAGCAGTACTTC
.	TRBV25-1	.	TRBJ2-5	CASSESWGPGETQYF	TGTGCCAGCAGTGAATCATGGGGGCCGGGGGAGACCCAGTACTTC
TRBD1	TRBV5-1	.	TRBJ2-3	CASRTGGSADTQYF	TGCGCCAGCCGGACAGGGGGCTCGGCAGATACGCAGTATTTT